The source of this TCR beta chain is a study of blood T cell repertoires in COVID-19. Per germline, CDR1 MGHRA and CDR2 YSYEKL. This CDR3 contains 15 residues. V was pared by 0 bases and J by 4 bases, with 12 bases between. Measured with immunoSEQ multiplex PCR; TCRdb has only the in-frame clones, and not every one. The sample lists 200,000 to 250,000 clones; roughly 86% were seen once. The sample was peripheral blood. The clonotype comes from a man aged 55-75 years with acute or convalescent COVID-19. The chain joins TRBV4-1 to TRBJ1-2, with D maybe TRBD1 (5 bases). The CDR3 is CASSQDPGGGYGYTF. CDR3 nucleotide sequence: TGCGCCAGCAGCCAAGATCCCGGGGGGGGCTATGGCTACACCTTC.